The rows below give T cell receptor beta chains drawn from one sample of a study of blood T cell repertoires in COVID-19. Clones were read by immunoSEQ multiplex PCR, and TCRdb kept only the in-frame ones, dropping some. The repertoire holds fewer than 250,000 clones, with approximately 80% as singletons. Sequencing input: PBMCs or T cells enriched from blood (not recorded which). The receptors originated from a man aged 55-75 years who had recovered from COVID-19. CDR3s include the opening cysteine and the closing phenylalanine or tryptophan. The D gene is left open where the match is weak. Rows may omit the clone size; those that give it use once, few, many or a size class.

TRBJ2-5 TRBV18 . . TGTGCCAGCTCACCACCGTACCAGCAAGAGACCCAGTACTTC CASSPPYQQETQYF
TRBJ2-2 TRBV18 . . TGTGCCAGCTCACCCCAATCAGCGAACACCGGGGAGCTGTTTTTT CASSPQSANTGELFF
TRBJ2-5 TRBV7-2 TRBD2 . TGTGCCAGCAGCGTCGTAGCGGGGGGGCCTGGAGAGACCCAGTACTTC CASSVVAGGPGETQYF
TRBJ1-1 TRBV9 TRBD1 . TGTGCCAGCAGCGTAGTCAGGGGGACTGAAGCTTTCTTT CASSVVRGTEAFF
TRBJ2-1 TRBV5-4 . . TGTGCCAGCAGCTTGGACTTGTACAATGAGCAGTTCTTC CASSLDLYNEQFF
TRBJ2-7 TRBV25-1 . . TGTGCCAGCAGTGAATCAGGCAGGCCCTGGGTGTACTTC CASSESGRPWVYF
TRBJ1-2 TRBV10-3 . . TGTGCCATCAGTGGAGACATTAACTATGGCTACACCTTC CAISGDINYGYTF
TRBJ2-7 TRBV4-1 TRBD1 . TGCGCCAGCAGCCGGGACAGGGGGTACGAGCAGTACTTC CASSRDRGYEQYF
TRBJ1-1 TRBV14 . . TGTGCCAGCAGCCAAGTGCAGGGAGGCACTGAAGCTTTCTTT CASSQVQGGTEAFF
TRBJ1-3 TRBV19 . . TGTGCCAGTAGTAGAACGTCAGGGTCTGGAAACACCATATATTTT CASSRTSGSGNTIYF
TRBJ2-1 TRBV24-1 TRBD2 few TGTGCCACCAGCCTTGGCGGGGGGGCCATCGAGCAGTTCTTC CATSLGGGAIEQFF
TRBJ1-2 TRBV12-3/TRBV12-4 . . TGTGCCAGCAGTTTTGGGCTCAGTTATGGCTACACCTTC CASSFGLSYGYTF
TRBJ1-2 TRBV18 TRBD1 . TGTGCCAGCTCACCACCGGGGACAGGAGGGAGAGGTGGCTACACCTTC CASSPPGTGGRGGYTF
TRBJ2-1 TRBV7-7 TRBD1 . TGTGCTAGCAGCGCAACAGGGGTAAAGGATGAGCAGTTCTTC CASSATGVKDEQFF
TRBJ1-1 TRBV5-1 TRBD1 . TGCGCCAGCAGCGGACAGGGAGAGTTGACTGAAGCTTTCTTT CASSGQGELTEAFF
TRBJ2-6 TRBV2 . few TGTGCCAGCAGTGAAAGGGGCTCGGCGGCCAACGTCCTGACTTTC CASSERGSAANVLTF
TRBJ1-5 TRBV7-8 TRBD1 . TGTGCCAGCAGCTTAGTAGGAGGGGGCAGTCAGCCCCAGCATTTT CASSLVGGGSQPQHF
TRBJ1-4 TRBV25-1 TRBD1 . TGTGCCAGCAGCCCGGGACAGGCTAATGAAAAACTGTTTTTT CASSPGQANEKLFF
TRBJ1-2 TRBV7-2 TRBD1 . TGTGCCAGCAGCTATTCTCGGACAGGGCGGGTTGGCTACACCTTC CASSYSRTGRVGYTF
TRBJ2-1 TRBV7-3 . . TGTGCCAGCAGCCGGGCAGGGGGGTATGAGCAGTTCTTC CASSRAGGYEQFF